This TCR beta chain was profiled in a study of CD8 T cells in ankylosing spondylitis. Study-wide findings and caveats: Some motif variants were previously reported in reactive arthritis synovial fluid and blood. A TCR beta motif made of about eight highly homologous variants seemed typical of ankylosing spondylitis blood. Matched ankylosing spondylitis synovial fluid reportedly contained a significantly enriched population of disease-linked clones.

A word on this clonotype: The antigen is undetermined.

The authors made TCR beta libraries by quantitative 5'-RACE with molecular barcodes. TCRdb redid the calling of the 5' RACE reads with MiXCR, one entry per CDR3 protein. This repertoire shows over 400,000 distinct CDR3 sequences, roughly 26% found once; its top ten account for under 0.9%. The CDR3 extends over 19 amino acids. With 2 bases clipped from V and 5 bases from J, the junction kept 9 bases outside the gene matches. Per the germline V gene, CDR1 is KGHDR and CDR2 is SFDVKD. The genes are TRBV24-1 and TRBJ2-3; 16 bases align to TRBD2. The TCR was taken from a male donor with ankylosing spondylitis. The material sequenced was blood, either unsorted or a sorted T cell fraction (not recorded which). Written as DNA, the CDR3 is TGTGCCACCAGTGATTCCGGGACTAGCGGGAGGGCCTCTCTAGATACGCAGTATTTT. It translates to CATSDSGTSGRASLDTQYF.